One T cell receptor (beta chain) is described in this entry. What it binds is not known. TCRB transcripts that were expressed got sequenced, as all of the isolated RNA had been reverse transcribed. Profiling relied on immunoSEQ multiplex PCR, and the TCRdb table lists in-frame clones only, not all of them. This table holds around 360,000 clones, approximately 12% found once. This entry comes from a study of beta chain features in type 1 diabetes. At the level of the study: The examined sorted cells totaled approximately 110 million across samples. Study-level results: Type 1 diabetes patients had TCRB CDR3s that were shorter (moderately but significantly so) in all four CD4+ subsets.

V lost 0 bases and J lost 5; bases outside the gene matches: 3. Germline V gene lookup returns CDR1 SGDLS and CDR2 YYNGEE. The CDR3 is 15 residues long. Populations obtained by sorting all exceeded 98% purity. This TCR was sampled from a young woman with type 1 diabetes. The sequenced sample was naive CD4+ T cells from blood. The genes are TRBV9 and TRBJ2-7; 12 nucleotides line up with TRBD2. CDR3 protein: CASSVGLAGGNEQYF. CDR3 nucleotides: TGTGCCAGCAGCGTAGGGCTAGCGGGAGGGAACGAGCAGTACTTC.